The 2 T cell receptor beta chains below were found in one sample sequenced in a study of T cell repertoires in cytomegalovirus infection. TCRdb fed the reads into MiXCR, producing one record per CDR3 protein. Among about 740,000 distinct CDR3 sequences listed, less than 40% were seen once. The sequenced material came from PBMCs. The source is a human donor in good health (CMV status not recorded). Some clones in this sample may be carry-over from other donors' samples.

CDR3 amino acids: CASSPTGGDIQYF. CDR3 DNA: TGTGCCAGCTCTCCGACAGGGGGAGACATTCAGTACTTC. The rearrangement joins TRBV18 to TRBJ2-4; 9 nucleotides line up with TRBD1. The length of the CDR3 is 13 residues. The J segment lost 8 bases and the V segment lost 6 bases, leaving 5 bases of the junction unmatched. The germline CDR1 and CDR2 sequences are KGHSH and LQKENI. Based on the CDR3 plus reference TRBV18 and TRBJ2-4, the full variable domain is NAGVMQNPRHLVRRRGQEARLRCSPMKGHSHVYWYRQLPEEGLKFMVYLQKENIIDESGMPKERFSAEFPKEGPSILRIQQVVRGDSAAYFCASSPTGGDIQYFGAGTRLSVL.

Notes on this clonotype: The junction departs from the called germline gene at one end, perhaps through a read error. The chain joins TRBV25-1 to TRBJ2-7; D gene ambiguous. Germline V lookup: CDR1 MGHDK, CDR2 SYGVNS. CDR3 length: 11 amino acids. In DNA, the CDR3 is TGTGCCAGCAGTGAACTGGACGAGCATTACTTC. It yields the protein CASSELDEHYF.